The source of this TCR beta chain is a study of blood T cell repertoires in COVID-19. The overall study: Donors in the United States, Italy and Spain gave samples during acute or convalescent COVID-19.

Trimming left V 8 bases short and J 3 bases short, with 10 bases between. The CDR3 has 11 amino acids. The germline gives CDR1 SQVTM, CDR2 ANQGSEA. TCRdb's table, derived via immunoSEQ multiplex PCR, lists solely in-frame clones and lacks some. The sample records 360,000 or so clones, about 88% being singletons. Adults between about 18 and 89 years of age took part from 24 US areas. V and J are TRBV29-1 and TRBJ1-2; no definite D call. The clonotype was recovered from a woman in her thirties who had been exposed to COVID-19. The sample was PBMCs or T cells enriched from blood (not recorded which). The DNA for the CDR3 is TGCAGCTCCCTCGAGGACTATGGCTACACCTTC. This codes for CSSLEDYGYTF.